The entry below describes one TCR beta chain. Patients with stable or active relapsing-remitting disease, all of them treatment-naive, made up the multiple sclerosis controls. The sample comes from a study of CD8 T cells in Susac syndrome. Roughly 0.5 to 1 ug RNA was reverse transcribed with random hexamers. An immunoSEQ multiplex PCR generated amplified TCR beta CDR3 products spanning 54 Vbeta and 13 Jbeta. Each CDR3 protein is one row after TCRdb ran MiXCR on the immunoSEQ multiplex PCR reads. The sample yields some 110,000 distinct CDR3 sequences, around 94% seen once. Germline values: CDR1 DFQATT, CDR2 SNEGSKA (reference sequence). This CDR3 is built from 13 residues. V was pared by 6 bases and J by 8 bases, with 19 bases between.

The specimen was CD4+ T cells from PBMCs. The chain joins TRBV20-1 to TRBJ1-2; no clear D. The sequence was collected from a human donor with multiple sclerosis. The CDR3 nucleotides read TGCAGTGCCCCCGTTAACTCGGGCGGCGGCTACACCTTC. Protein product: CSAPVNSGGGYTF.